This record covers a single TCR beta chain. The antigen is undetermined. V was shortened by 5 bases and J by 2 bases, with 9 bases between the two germline ends. Germline V lookup: CDR1 SGHAT, CDR2 FQNNGV. The CDR3 sequence is 13 residues long. The sample belongs to a study of T cell responses to AZD1222 COVID-19 vaccine. Findings of the study overall: The CD4 TCRs associated with vaccination extended across spike and predominated at 160-218 and 743-854. Females outnumbered males among donors, who were mostly white British; clonal diversity was possibly underestimated. Without day 14 samples, only post-peak T cell repertoires were studied. The number of AZD1222 recipients seropositive at baseline was only 5 to 7.

Generated by immunoSEQ multiplex PCR, the TCRdb table keeps only in-frame clones and is missing some. Of roughly 170,000 clones in the sample, roughly 92% were seen once. The TCR sequence derives from an adult who received the AZD1222 COVID-19 vaccine. The rearrangement joins TRBV11-2 to TRBJ1-1; D gene uncertain. The material sequenced was peripheral blood, taken 28 days after the second AZD1222 dose. The CDR3, as DNA: TGTGCCAGCAGCCGGTTACAAAACACTGAAGCTTTCTTT. It codes for CASSRLQNTEAFF.